Listed here are 32 T cell receptor beta chains from one sample, sequenced in a study of blood T cell repertoires in COVID-19. TCRdb's copy holds only in-frame clones and misses some; the assay was immunoSEQ multiplex PCR. The data show 230,000 or so clones, roughly nine tenths seen once. Input material: peripheral blood. These receptors came from a woman between 35 and 50 years old who had recovered from COVID-19.

This clone was detected once. The chain employs TRBV30 and TRBJ2-2; D may be TRBD2 (5 bases). V was cut by 0 bases and J by 5 bases, with 13 bases left in between. CDR1 GTSNPN and CDR2 SVGIG come from the germline V gene (reference sequence). The CDR3 is 15 amino acids. In nucleotides, the CDR3 is TGTGCCTGGAGTGTAGGAGGAGTGGGGACCGGGGAGCTGTTTTTT. It encodes CAWSVGGVGTGELFF.

DNA for the CDR3: TGTGCCAGCAGGGGCGGGGGCTCCTACGAGCAGTACTTC. Amino acid sequence: CASRGGGSYEQYF. This chain joins TRBV3-1 (or the pseudogene TRBV3-2) and TRBJ2-7, with TRBD2 matching over 7 bases. J lost 0 bases, V lost 6 bases, and 2 bases had no gene match. The CDR3 consists of 13 residues. CDR1 and CDR2 (germline): LGHDT, YNNKEL (reference sequence).

With respect to this clone: This CDR3 is also generated by other DNA sequences in the sample. The chain combines TRBV18 with TRBJ2-1, with TRBD1 identical over 7 bases. With V trimmed by 3 bases and J by 5 bases, 1 base remained unmatched. The germline V gene encodes CDR1 KGHSH and CDR2 LQKENI. There are 13 residues in the CDR3. The CDR3 bases are TGTGCCAGCTCACCCGGGACAGACAATGAGCAGTTCTTC. This encodes CASSPGTDNEQFF.

The V call is TRBV6-5, the J call TRBJ2-1, with 8 positions matching TRBD2. CDR1 MNHEY and CDR2 SVGAGI come from the germline V gene. CDR3 length equals 14 residues. Germline trimming cut 0 bases from V and 6 bases from J; bases unmatched to any gene: 1. The CDR3 region is CASSYSGTSNEQFF. CDR3 sequence (DNA): TGTGCCAGCAGTTACTCCGGGACTAGCAATGAGCAGTTCTTC.

The gene calls are TRBV27 and TRBJ2-7; TRBD1 might be the D (5 bases). The CDR3 contains 13 residues. V lost 8 bases, J lost 2 bases, and 13 bases lay in between. Germline V gene lookup returns CDR1 MNHEY and CDR2 SMNVEV (reference sequence). CDR3 DNA sequence: TGTGCCAGCCGGGCGACAGTTACCTACGAGCAGTACTTC. It codes for CASRATVTYEQYF.

The chain joins TRBV7-9 to TRBJ2-7; a possible D gene is TRBD1 (7 bases). Germline CDR1 is SEHNR and CDR2 is FQNEAQ (reference sequence). Trimming left V 5 bases short and J 1 base short, with 24 bases between. The CDR3 covers 18 residues. The chain's CDR3 is CASSPRGRGSIPSYEQYF. Written as DNA, the CDR3 is TGTGCCAGCAGCCCGCGGGGCAGGGGGTCGATTCCTTCCTACGAGCAGTACTTC. Using reference TRBV7-9 and TRBJ2-7 for the parts outside the CDR3, the full variable domain is DTGVSQNPRHKITKRGQNVTFRCDPISEHNRLYWYRQTLGQGPEFLTYFQNEAQLEKSRLLSDRFSAERPKGSFSTLEIQRTEQGDSAMYLCASSPRGRGSIPSYEQYFGPGTRLTVT.

This chain connects TRBV21-1 to TRBJ2-7; the D segment call TRBD1 is taken from the table without a DNA check. TRBV21-1 is flagged as a pseudogene. CDR3 size: 14 residues. The CDR3 region has the DNA TGTGCCAGCAGCAAAGCGCAGGTCTCCTACGAGCAGTACTTC. It is translated as CASSKAQVSYEQYF.

The rearrangement uses TRBV4-3 and TRBJ1-3; D remains ambiguous. Trimming cost V 4 bases and J 4 bases, with 14 bases left between them. The CDR3 consists of 15 residues. CDR1 and CDR2 from the germline V gene are LGHNA and YSLEER. The CDR3 is CASSPGVAGGNTIYF. CDR3 coding DNA: TGCGCCAGCAGCCCCGGTGTGGCAGGAGGAAACACCATATATTTT.

This clone occurred once. J is TRBJ2-1 and V is TRBV7-2; TRBD2 agrees at 15 bases. The CDR3 is made up of 18 amino acids. Germline trimming cut 4 bases from V and 5 bases from J; bases unmatched to any gene: 9. Germline CDR1 and CDR2: SGHTA and FQGNSA. The DNA of the CDR3 is TGTGCCAGCAGCTCCCCCGGGACTAGCGGGGGGTCGCACAATGAGCAGTTCTTC. Amino acid sequence: CASSSPGTSGGSHNEQFF.

This clone was observed a few times. J is TRBJ2-6 and V is TRBV7-3; the match to TRBD2 covers 12 bases. V shed 0 bases and J 4 bases; nucleotides not matched to a gene: 10. Germline V gives CDR1 SGHTA, CDR2 FQGTGA. The CDR3 runs 20 residues. As DNA, the CDR3 is TGTGCCAGCAGCTTAACCTTCGGACTAGCGGGGACAGCCGGGGCCAACGTCCTGACTTTC. Protein: CASSLTFGLAGTAGANVLTF.

The chain recombines TRBV7-2 with TRBJ1-5, with 7 nucleotides matching TRBD1. CDR1 is SGHTA and CDR2 is FQGNSA in the germline V gene. This CDR3 contains 14 residues. Unmatched junction bases numbered 2, after V lost 4 bases and J lost 2 bases. The CDR3, as DNA: TGTGCCAGCAGCTCGACAGGGCGCAATCAGCCCCAGCATTTT. Translation: CASSSTGRNQPQHF. The entire variable domain, with the rest obtained from reference TRBV7-2 and TRBJ1-5, is as follows: GAGVSQSPSNKVTEKGKDVELRCDPISGHTALYWYRQSLGQGLEFLIYFQGNSAPDKSGLPSDRFSAERTGGSVSTLTIQRTQQEDSAVYLCASSSTGRNQPQHFGDGTRLSIL.

V gene TRBV20-1 combines with J gene TRBJ1-2; possible D gene TRBD1, 6 bases. Trimming shortened V by 4 bases and J by 11 bases, and 14 bases separated the two germline ends. Germline V CDR1 and CDR2: DFQATT, SNEGSKA (reference sequence). CDR3 length: 11 amino acids. The DNA of the CDR3 is TGCAGTGCTACCTCTCCCGGACAGTACACCTTC. This sequence encodes CSATSPGQYTF.

The chain has TRBV24-1 and TRBJ2-7, with D unresolved. V was trimmed by 6 bases and J by 3 bases, leaving 5 bases between them. The CDR3 runs 11 residues. CDR1 and CDR2 from the germline V gene are KGHDR and SFDVKD. CDR3 nucleotides: TGTGCCACCAGTAATATCTACGAGCAGTACTTC. Translation: CATSNIYEQYF.

The DNA for the CDR3 is TGTGCCAGCAGCCCACGGACAGGGAGGGATGAGCAGTTCTTC. It codes for CASSPRTGRDEQFF. The chain is built from TRBV11-3 and TRBJ2-1; D is perhaps TRBD1 (8 bases). The length of the CDR3 is 14 residues. Between the trimmed V and J ends, which lost 5 bases and 8 bases, there was a span of 16 bases. CDR1 and CDR2 from the germline V gene are SGHNT and YENEEA.

This chain links TRBV6-5 with TRBJ1-2; possibly TRBD1 for D (6 bases). This CDR3 has 14 residues. Trimming pared 7 bases from V and 4 bases from J, leaving 16 bases between. CDR1 is MNHEY, CDR2 SVGAGI, per germline. CDR3 sequence reads: CASKVSQGLYGYTF. CDR3 bases: TGTGCCAGCAAGGTATCTCAGGGGCTCTATGGCTACACCTTC.

The gene calls are TRBV5-1 and TRBJ2-1; possible D gene TRBD2, 6 bases. The germline V gene encodes CDR1 SGHRS and CDR2 YFSETQ. The CDR3 has 15 amino acids. V was shortened by 3 bases and J by 0 bases, with 10 bases between the two germline ends. In DNA form, the CDR3 reads TGCGCCAGCAGCTCCCGGGGGAGCTCCTACAATGAGCAGTTCTTC. Translated, it gives CASSSRGSSYNEQFF. Using reference TRBV5-1 and TRBJ2-1 for the parts outside the CDR3, the full variable domain is KAGVTQTPRYLIKTRGQQVTLSCSPISGHRSVSWYQQTPGQGLQFLFEYFSETQRNKGNFPGRFSGRQFSNSRSEMNVSTLELGDSALYLCASSSRGSSYNEQFFGPGTRLTVL.

V gene TRBV7-3 combines with J gene TRBJ1-1, with 7 bases that match TRBD1. The CDR3 loop spans 13 amino acids. Trimming took 6 bases from V and 3 from J; bases not matched to a gene: 4. The germline CDR1 and CDR2 sequences are SGHTA and FQGTGA. The CDR3 sequence: CASRKGQDTEAFF. CDR3 nucleotides: TGTGCCAGCAGGAAAGGACAGGACACTGAAGCTTTCTTT.

This chain uses TRBV7-2 with TRBJ1-2; tentative D call: TRBD1 (5 bases). V lost 5 bases, J lost 3 bases, and 13 bases lay in between. Germline CDR1 and CDR2: SGHTA and FQGNSA. The CDR3 runs to 14 residues. The CDR3 is CASSQQGGHYGYTF. The CDR3 DNA is TGTGCCAGCAGCCAGCAGGGAGGTCACTATGGCTACACCTTC.

The table lists this clone with many counts. This chain links TRBV27 with TRBJ2-7, with 12 bases lining up with TRBD2. The germline gives CDR1 MNHEY, CDR2 SMNVEV (reference sequence). The J segment lost 7 bases and the V segment lost 5 bases, leaving 9 bases of the junction unmatched. CDR3 size: 15 residues. CDR3 sequence (DNA): TGTGCCAGCAGTCCCGACCTAGCGGGGGGGCGAGAGCAGTACTTC. Amino acids: CASSPDLAGGREQYF.

In this sample, this clone turned up a few times. The V call is TRBV6-6, the J call TRBJ2-2; 7 nucleotides agree with TRBD1. The V gene's germline CDR1 is MNHNY and CDR2 SVGAGI (reference sequence). The CDR3 sequence is 16 residues long. After removal of 7 bases from V and 6 bases from J, the junction contained 14 bases not matched to a gene. The CDR3 reads CASTTTGTVSAGELFF. As DNA, the CDR3 is TGTGCCAGCACTACGACAGGGACCGTTTCTGCCGGGGAGCTGTTTTTT.

The CDR3 protein is CASTLTGDEQYV. For the CDR3, the DNA is TGTGCCAGCACCCTAACGGGGGACGAGCAGTACGTC. The chain couples TRBV2 to TRBJ2-7, with D perhaps TRBD2 (6 bases). The CDR3 has 12 amino acids. The V end lost 7 bases, the J end lost 5 bases, and 12 bases lay between the germline ends. Germline CDR1 reads SNHLY; CDR2 reads FYNNEI.

This sequence joins TRBV28 and TRBJ2-2; D call uncertain. V dropped 3 bases and J dropped 3 bases, with 8 bases sitting between them. The CDR3 is 14 residues long. Germline-derived CDR1 and CDR2 are MDHEN and SYDVKM. Here the CDR3 reads CASSFSSHTGELFF. CDR3 bases: TGTGCCAGCAGTTTCTCTTCTCACACCGGGGAGCTGTTTTTT.

The chain is built from TRBV5-6 and TRBJ2-4, with a weak D call TRBD2 (5 bases). In germline, CDR1 is SGHDT, CDR2 YYEEEE. The length of the CDR3 is 14 residues. V lost 4 bases and J 3 bases, leaving 11 bases between the germline ends. The CDR3 DNA sequence: TGTGCCAGCAGCCCGACGGGGATCAAAAACATTCAGTACTTC. This gives the protein CASSPTGIKNIQYF.

The chain links TRBV6-5 to TRBJ1-3; D may be TRBD1 (5 bases). Per germline, CDR1 MNHEY and CDR2 SVGAGI. CDR3 length: 14 amino acids. Trimming pared 7 bases from V and 3 bases from J, leaving 13 bases between. CDR3 sequence (DNA): TGTGCCAGCAACCCCGGGGGGAATGGAAACACCATATATTTT. It is translated as CASNPGGNGNTIYF.

The chain employs TRBV6-5 and TRBJ2-1, with 8 bases lining up with TRBD1. This CDR3 is built from 14 residues. CDR1 and CDR2 from the germline V gene are MNHEY and SVGAGI. The J segment lost 8 bases and the V segment lost 8 bases, leaving 11 bases of the junction unmatched. The CDR3 spells CASRGTGPFHEQFF. As DNA, the CDR3 is TGTGCCAGCCGGGGGACAGGTCCGTTTCATGAGCAGTTCTTC.

This rearrangement joins TRBV28 to TRBJ2-7, with TRBD1 matching 12 bases. V gave up 4 bases and J gave up 5 bases; unmatched junction bases: 6. This CDR3 region has 15 residues. CDR1 and CDR2 (germline): MDHEN, SYDVKM. CDR3 nucleotides: TGTGCCAGCAGTTCCCCGGGACAGGGGGCTAACGAGCAGTACTTC. The encoded protein is CASSSPGQGANEQYF.

The chain couples TRBV6-5 to TRBJ1-5; 8 bases line up with TRBD1. V gave up 9 bases and J gave up 6 bases; unmatched junction bases: 7. This CDR3 is 13 amino acids long. Germline V CDR1 and CDR2: MNHEY, SVGAGI. The CDR3 is CASPTGDVQPQHF. The CDR3 DNA reads as TGTGCCAGTCCGACAGGGGATGTTCAGCCCCAGCATTTT.

This rearrangement joins TRBV19 to TRBJ2-3; D gene uncertain. Germline V gene data show CDR1 as LNHDA and CDR2 as SQIVND (reference sequence). V lost 3 bases, J lost 6 bases, and 7 bases lay in between. CDR3 length: 12 residues. The CDR3 DNA reads as TGTGCCAGTAGTATGGTTCGGGATACGCAGTATTTT. It encodes CASSMVRDTQYF.

This chain links TRBV6-5 with TRBJ2-2; unclear D gene. In germline, CDR1 is MNHEY, CDR2 SVGAGI. There are 12 residues in the CDR3. The V end was cut by 6 bases, the J end by 2 bases, with 4 bases between. The CDR3 region has the DNA TGTGCCAGCAGAATAAACACCGGGGAGCTGTTTTTT. The encoded protein is CASRINTGELFF.

The genes are TRBV19 and TRBJ1-2; D is ambiguous. From germline, CDR1 is LNHDA and CDR2 SQIVND (reference sequence). V gave up 6 bases and J gave up 6 bases, with 11 bases separating them. This CDR3 contains 12 residues. CDR3 loop: CASSIPPNGYTF. The CDR3 DNA is TGTGCCAGTAGCATTCCCCCAAATGGCTACACCTTC. Filled out from reference TRBV19 and TRBJ1-2, the complete variable domain reads DGGITQSPKYLFRKEGQNVTLSCEQNLNHDAMYWYRQDPGQGLRLIYYSQIVNDFQKGDIAEGYSVSREKKESFPLTVTSAQKNPTAFYLCASSIPPNGYTFGSGTRLTVV.

The chain has TRBV10-1 and TRBJ2-2, with D possibly matching TRBD1 (6 bases). Germline loops: CDR1 WNHNN, CDR2 SYGVQD (reference sequence). The CDR3 totals 14 residues. V was clipped by 9 bases and J by 4 bases, with 15 bases between them. The chain's CDR3 is CASREQQGTGELFF. The CDR3 nucleotides read TGCGCCAGTAGAGAGCAACAGGGCACCGGGGAGCTGTTTTTT.

This clone was seen only once. V usage is TRBV28 and J usage is TRBJ2-7; 9 nucleotides match TRBD2. The CDR3 runs to 14 residues. After removal of 3 bases from V and 9 bases from J, the junction contained 9 bases not matched to a gene. Germline CDR1 MDHEN, CDR2 SYDVKM. This CDR3 is CASSFQAGGWGQYF. CDR3 nucleotide sequence: TGTGCCAGCAGTTTTCAAGCGGGGGGCTGGGGGCAGTACTTC.